This entry describes one TCR beta chain. Its specificity is unknown. The entry originates in a study of blood T cells in healthy people across ages. Study at large: Capture by template switching was about one barcoded beta molecule per two T cells. The study, taken as a whole, reports: Any changes in expanded clonotypes were possibly confounded, as donor CMV status remained unknown. Researchers deemed the diversity estimates from one million T cells underestimates.

Combining a sample-barcoded 5' primer with a J-beta primer mix, a second PCR ran for about 7 to 11 cycles. Every cDNA molecule bore a tag from a template-switch adaptor containing 12 random nucleotides. A single record per CDR3 protein comes from TCRdb applying MiXCR to the 5' RACE reads. The sample lists roughly 2 million distinct CDR3 sequences; approximately 50% were seen once. The source of this sequence is a woman in her thirties or forties in good health. What was sequenced was blood.

The CDR3 coding sequence is TGTGCCAGCAGCTGGGGGTTCAGCGAGCAGTTCTTC. It codes for CASSWGFSEQFF. The chain employs TRBV7-2 and TRBJ2-1, with D tentatively TRBD1 or TRBD2 (5 bases each). The CDR3 is made up of 12 amino acids. Germline CDR1 and CDR2: SGHTA and FQGNSA. Trimming stripped 4 bases from V and 10 bases from J, with 11 bases between. The entire variable domain, with the rest obtained from reference TRBV7-2 and TRBJ2-1, is as follows: GAGVSQSPSNKVTEKGKDVELRCDPISGHTALYWYRQSLGQGLEFLIYFQGNSAPDKSGLPSDRFSAERTGGSVSTLTIQRTQQEDSAVYLCASSWGFSEQFFGPGTRLTVL.